This TCR beta chain was found in a study of response to subunit inactivated influenza vaccine. Each CDR3 protein is one row after TCRdb ran MiXCR on the RT-PCR reads. Of 550,000 to 800,000 distinct CDR3 sequences in the sample, roughly 14% were seen once. CDR1 and CDR2 (germline): KGHSH, LQKENI. This CDR3 spans 16 amino acids. V lost 3 bases and J lost 2; bases outside the gene matches: 5. Findings and limits, study-wide: The authors put forward the suggestion that each seasonal influenza vaccination may bring in only a limited number of new T cells.

This clonotype has a handful of counts. The antigen is undetermined. The sequence came from a man between 50 and 59 years old who received an inactivated influenza vaccine. The sequenced sample was PBMCs from blood, obtained 12 days after vaccination. The chain couples TRBV18 to TRBJ2-1, with 9 bases that match TRBD2. Here the CDR3 reads CASSPLAGRPYNEQFF. CDR3 nucleotide sequence: TGTGCCAGCTCACCCCTAGCGGGGAGACCCTACAATGAGCAGTTCTTC. The whole variable domain, filled in from reference TRBV18 and TRBJ2-1, reads NAGVMQNPRHLVRRRGQEARLRCSPMKGHSHVYWYRQLPEEGLKFMVYLQKENIIDESGMPKERFSAEFPKEGPSILRIQQVVRGDSAAYFCASSPLAGRPYNEQFFGPGTRLTVL.